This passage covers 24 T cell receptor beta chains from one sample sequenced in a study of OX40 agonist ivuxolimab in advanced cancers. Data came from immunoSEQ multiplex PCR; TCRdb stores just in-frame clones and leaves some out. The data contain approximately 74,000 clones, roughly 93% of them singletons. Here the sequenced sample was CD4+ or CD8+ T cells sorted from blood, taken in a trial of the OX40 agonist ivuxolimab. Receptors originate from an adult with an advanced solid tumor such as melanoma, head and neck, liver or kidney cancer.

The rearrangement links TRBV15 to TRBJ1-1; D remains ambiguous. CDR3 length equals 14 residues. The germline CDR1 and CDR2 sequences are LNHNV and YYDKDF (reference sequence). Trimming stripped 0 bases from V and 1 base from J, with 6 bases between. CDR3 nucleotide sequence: TGTGCCACCAGCAGAGATCGGGGGAACACTGAAGCTTTCTTT. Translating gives CATSRDRGNTEAFF.

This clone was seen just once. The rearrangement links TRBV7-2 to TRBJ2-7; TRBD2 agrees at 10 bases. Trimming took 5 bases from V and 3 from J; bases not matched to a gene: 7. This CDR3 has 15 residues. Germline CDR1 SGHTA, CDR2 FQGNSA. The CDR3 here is CASSPQAGGGYEQYF. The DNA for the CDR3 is TGTGCCAGCAGCCCTCAAGCGGGAGGGGGCTACGAGCAGTACTTC.

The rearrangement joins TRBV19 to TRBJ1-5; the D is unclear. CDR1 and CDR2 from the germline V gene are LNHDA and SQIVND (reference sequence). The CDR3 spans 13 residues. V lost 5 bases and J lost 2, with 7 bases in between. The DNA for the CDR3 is TGTGCCAGTAGTCCCCTAGGCAATCAGCCCCAGCATTTT. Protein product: CASSPLGNQPQHF.

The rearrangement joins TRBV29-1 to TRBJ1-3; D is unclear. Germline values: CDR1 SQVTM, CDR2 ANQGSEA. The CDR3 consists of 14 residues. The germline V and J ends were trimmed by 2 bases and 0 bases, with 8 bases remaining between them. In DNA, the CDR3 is TGCAGCGTTGAAATCCCGAACTCTGGAAACACCATATATTTT. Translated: CSVEIPNSGNTIYF.

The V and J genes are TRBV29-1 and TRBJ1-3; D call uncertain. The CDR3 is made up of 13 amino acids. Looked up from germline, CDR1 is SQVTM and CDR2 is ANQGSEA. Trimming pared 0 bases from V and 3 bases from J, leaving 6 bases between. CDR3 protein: CSVEEQNGNTIYF. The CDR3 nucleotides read TGCAGCGTTGAAGAGCAGAATGGAAACACCATATATTTT. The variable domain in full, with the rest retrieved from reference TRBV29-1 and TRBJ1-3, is SAVISQKPSRDICQRGTSLTIQCQVDSQVTMMFWYRQQPGQSLTLIATANQGSEATYESGFVIDKFPISRPNLTFSTLTVSNMSPEDSSIYLCSVEEQNGNTIYFGEGSWLTVV.

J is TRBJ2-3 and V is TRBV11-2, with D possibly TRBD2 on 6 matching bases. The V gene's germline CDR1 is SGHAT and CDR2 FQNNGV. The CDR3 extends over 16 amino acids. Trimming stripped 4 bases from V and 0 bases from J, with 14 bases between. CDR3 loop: CASSSKSGYSTDTQYF. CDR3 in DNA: TGTGCCAGCAGCTCGAAAAGCGGGTATAGCACAGATACGCAGTATTTT. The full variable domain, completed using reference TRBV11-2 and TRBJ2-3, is EAGVAQSPRYKIIEKRQSVAFWCNPISGHATLYWYQQILGQGPKLLIQFQNNGVVDDSQLPKDRFSAERLKGVDSTLKIQPAKLEDSAVYLCASSSKSGYSTDTQYFGPGTRLTVL.

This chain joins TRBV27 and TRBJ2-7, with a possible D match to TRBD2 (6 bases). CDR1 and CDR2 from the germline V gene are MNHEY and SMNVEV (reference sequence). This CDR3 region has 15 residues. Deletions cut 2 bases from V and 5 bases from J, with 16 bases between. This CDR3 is CASSLMRGRLNEQYF. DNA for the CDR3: TGTGCCAGCAGTTTAATGCGGGGAAGGTTGAACGAGCAGTACTTC.

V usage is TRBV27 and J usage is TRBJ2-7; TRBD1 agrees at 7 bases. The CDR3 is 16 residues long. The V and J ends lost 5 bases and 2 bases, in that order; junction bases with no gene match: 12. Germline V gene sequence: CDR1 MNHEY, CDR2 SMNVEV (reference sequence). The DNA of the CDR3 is TGTGCCAGCAGTACACAGGGGTATATGGGAACCTACGAGCAGTACTTC. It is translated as CASSTQGYMGTYEQYF.

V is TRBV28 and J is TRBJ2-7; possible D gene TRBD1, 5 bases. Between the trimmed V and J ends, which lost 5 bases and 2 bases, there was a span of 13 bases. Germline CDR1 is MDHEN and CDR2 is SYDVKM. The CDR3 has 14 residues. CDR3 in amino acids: CASSVQDWAYEQYF. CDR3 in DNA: TGTGCCAGCAGTGTACAGGATTGGGCCTACGAGCAGTACTTC.

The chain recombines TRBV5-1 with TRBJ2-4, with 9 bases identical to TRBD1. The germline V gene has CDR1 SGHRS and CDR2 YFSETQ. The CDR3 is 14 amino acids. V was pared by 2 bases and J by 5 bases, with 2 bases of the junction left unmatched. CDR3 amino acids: CASSFDRGENIQYF. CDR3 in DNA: TGCGCCAGCAGCTTTGACAGGGGGGAAAACATTCAGTACTTC.

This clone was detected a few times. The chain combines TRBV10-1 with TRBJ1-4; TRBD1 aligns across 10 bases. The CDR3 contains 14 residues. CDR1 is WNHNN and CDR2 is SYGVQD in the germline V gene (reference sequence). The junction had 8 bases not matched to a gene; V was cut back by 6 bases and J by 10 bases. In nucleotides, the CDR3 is TGCGCCAGCAGCTCGGGACAGGGGCCACGAAAACTGTTTTTT. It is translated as CASSSGQGPRKLFF.

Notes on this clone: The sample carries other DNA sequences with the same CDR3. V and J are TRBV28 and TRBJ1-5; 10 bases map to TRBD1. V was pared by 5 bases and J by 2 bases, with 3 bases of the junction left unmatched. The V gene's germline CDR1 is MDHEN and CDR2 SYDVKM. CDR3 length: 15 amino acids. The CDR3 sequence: CASSSGTGGNQPQHF. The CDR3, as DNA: TGTGCCAGCAGTAGCGGGACAGGGGGCAATCAGCCCCAGCATTTT. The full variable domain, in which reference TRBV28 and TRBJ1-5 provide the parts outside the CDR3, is DVKVTQSSRYLVKRTGEKVFLECVQDMDHENMFWYRQDPGLGLRLIYFSYDVKMKEKGDIPEGYSVSREKKERFSLILESASTNQTSMYLCASSSGTGGNQPQHFGDGTRLSIL.

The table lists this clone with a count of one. In DNA, the CDR3 is TGTGCCAGCAGTGTGTACGACGAGCAGTACTTC. This encodes CASSVYDEQYF. The J gene is TRBJ2-7, the V gene TRBV2, with D hard to call. The germline V and J ends were trimmed by 4 bases and 5 bases, with 6 bases remaining between them. CDR1 and CDR2 (germline): SNHLY, FYNNEI. This CDR3 has 11 amino acids.

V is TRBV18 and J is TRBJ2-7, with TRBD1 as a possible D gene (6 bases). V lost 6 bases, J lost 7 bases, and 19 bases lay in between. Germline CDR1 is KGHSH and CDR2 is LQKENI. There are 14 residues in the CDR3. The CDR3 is CASSSGQSLREQYF. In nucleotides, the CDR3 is TGTGCCAGCTCCTCTGGACAGAGTCTACGTGAGCAGTACTTC. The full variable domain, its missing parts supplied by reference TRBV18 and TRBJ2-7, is NAGVMQNPRHLVRRRGQEARLRCSPMKGHSHVYWYRQLPEEGLKFMVYLQKENIIDESGMPKERFSAEFPKEGPSILRIQQVVRGDSAAYFCASSSGQSLREQYFGPGTRLTVT.

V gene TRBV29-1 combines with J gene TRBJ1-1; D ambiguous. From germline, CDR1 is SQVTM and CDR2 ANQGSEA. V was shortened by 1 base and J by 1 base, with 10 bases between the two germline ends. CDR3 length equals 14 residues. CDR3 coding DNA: TGCAGCGTTGAAGTACCTCCAGCGAACACTGAAGCTTTCTTT. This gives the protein CSVEVPPANTEAFF. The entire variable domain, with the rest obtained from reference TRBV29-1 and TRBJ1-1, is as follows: SAVISQKPSRDICQRGTSLTIQCQVDSQVTMMFWYRQQPGQSLTLIATANQGSEATYESGFVIDKFPISRPNLTFSTLTVSNMSPEDSSIYLCSVEVPPANTEAFFGQGTRLTVV.

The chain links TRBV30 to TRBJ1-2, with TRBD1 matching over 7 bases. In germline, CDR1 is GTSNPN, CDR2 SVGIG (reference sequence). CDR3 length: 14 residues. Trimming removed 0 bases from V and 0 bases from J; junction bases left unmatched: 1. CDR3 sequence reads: CAWSVTGTNYGYTF. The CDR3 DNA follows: TGTGCCTGGAGTGTGACAGGGACTAACTATGGCTACACCTTC.

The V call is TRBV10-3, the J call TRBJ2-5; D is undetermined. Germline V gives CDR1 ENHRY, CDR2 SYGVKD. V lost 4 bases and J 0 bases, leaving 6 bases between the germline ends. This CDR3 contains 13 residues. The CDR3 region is CAISGTYQETQYF. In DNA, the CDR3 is TGTGCCATCAGTGGAACGTACCAAGAGACCCAGTACTTC.

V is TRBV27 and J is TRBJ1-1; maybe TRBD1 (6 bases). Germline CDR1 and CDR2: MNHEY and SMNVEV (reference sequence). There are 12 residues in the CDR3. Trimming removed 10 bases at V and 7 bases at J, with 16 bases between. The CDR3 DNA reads TGTGCCACTCAAACTACAGGGAATGAAGCTTTCTTT. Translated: CATQTTGNEAFF.

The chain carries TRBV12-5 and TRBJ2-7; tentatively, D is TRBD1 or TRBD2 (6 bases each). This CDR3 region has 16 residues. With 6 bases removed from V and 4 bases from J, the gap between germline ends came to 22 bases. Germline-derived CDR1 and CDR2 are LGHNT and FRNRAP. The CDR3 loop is CASGPIPEGGAYEQYF. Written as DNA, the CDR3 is TGTGCTAGTGGCCCGATACCAGAGGGGGGAGCTTACGAGCAGTACTTC.

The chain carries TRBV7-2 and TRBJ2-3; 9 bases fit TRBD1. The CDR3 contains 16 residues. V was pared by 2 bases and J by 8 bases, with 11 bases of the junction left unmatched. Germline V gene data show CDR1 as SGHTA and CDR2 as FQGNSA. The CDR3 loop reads CASSLMGPGQGGTQYF. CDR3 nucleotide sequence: TGTGCCAGCAGCTTAATGGGCCCGGGACAGGGAGGTACGCAGTATTTT.

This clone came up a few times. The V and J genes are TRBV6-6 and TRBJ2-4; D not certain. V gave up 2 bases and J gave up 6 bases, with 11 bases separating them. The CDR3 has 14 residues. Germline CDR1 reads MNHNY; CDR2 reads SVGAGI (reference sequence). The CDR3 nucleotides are TGTGCCAGCAGTTACGGCTTCCAGATAAACATTCAGTACTTC. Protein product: CASSYGFQINIQYF.

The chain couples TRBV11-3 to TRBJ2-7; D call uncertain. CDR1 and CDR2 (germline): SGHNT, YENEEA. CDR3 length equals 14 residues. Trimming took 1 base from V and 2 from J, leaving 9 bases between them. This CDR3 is CASSLGATTYEQYF. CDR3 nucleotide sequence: TGTGCCAGCAGCTTAGGGGCAACGACCTACGAGCAGTACTTC. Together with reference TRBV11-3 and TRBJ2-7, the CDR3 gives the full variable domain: EAGVVQSPRYKIIEKKQPVAFWCNPISGHNTLYWYLQNLGQGPELLIRYENEEAVDDSQLPKDRFSAERLKGVDSTLKIQPAELGDSAVYLCASSLGATTYEQYFGPGTRLTVT.

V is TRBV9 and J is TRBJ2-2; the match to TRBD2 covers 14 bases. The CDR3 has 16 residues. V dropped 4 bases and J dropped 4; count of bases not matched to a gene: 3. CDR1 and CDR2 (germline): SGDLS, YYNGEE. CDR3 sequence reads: CASSIGLAGGTGELFF. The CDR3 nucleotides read TGTGCCAGCAGCATCGGACTAGCGGGGGGCACCGGGGAGCTGTTTTTT.

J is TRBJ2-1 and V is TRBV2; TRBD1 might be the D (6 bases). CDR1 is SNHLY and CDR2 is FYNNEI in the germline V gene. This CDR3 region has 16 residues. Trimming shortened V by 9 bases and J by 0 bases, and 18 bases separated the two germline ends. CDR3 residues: CASWGVGADSYNEQFF. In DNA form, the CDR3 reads TGTGCCAGTTGGGGTGTGGGGGCGGACTCCTACAATGAGCAGTTCTTC.